This T cell receptor (beta chain) was captured by sequencing in a study of blood T cell repertoires in COVID-19. Study-wide context: T cells, B-cell-depleted T cells, or PBMCs supplied cDNA or gDNA.

Residents of about two dozen US areas, aged roughly 18 to 89 years, made up the participants. Which cohort a participant joined came from the clinical history participants gave. The CDR3 is 15 amino acids. V lost 3 bases, J lost 1 base, and 12 bases lay in between. Germline CDR1 reads MDHEN; CDR2 reads SYDVKM. In the source study's methods: Amplified reference gene primers provided the basis for estimating nucleated cell counts. Clones were read by immunoSEQ multiplex PCR, and TCRdb kept only the in-frame ones, dropping some. V, J and clone size were drawn from that table, and D and trimming were deduced from the DNA. The table records 200,000 to 250,000 clones, roughly 87% of them present only once.

The genes are TRBV28 and TRBJ1-2; D ambiguous. What was sequenced was PBMCs or T cells enriched from blood (not recorded which). The clonotype originates from a man between 18 and 29 years old with acute COVID-19. CDR3: CASSFSTGFNYGYTF. In nucleotides, the CDR3 is TGTGCCAGCAGTTTCTCGACTGGCTTTAACTATGGCTACACCTTC.